A selection of T cell receptor beta chains follows, all from one sample in a study of blood T cell repertoires in COVID-19. Generated by immunoSEQ multiplex PCR, the TCRdb table keeps only in-frame clones and is missing some. Of about 130,000 clones listed, roughly 91% were seen once; the top ten hold roughly 18%. The specimen was peripheral blood. These receptors were collected from a man in his fifties or sixties with active or convalescent COVID-19. CDR3s include the opening cysteine and the closing phenylalanine or tryptophan. D genes are given only for firm matches. Clone size is given for some rows only: seen once, a few or many times, or a class if the clone is expanded.

>.|TRBJ1-2|13|TRBV7-9|TRBD1
TGTGCCAGCGGGGACAGGGTGGACTATGGCTACACCTTC
CASGDRVDYGYTF
>.|TRBJ1-4|16|TRBV10-3|TRBD1
TGTGCCATCAGTGCTAATGACAGGGCCCAAAATGAAAAACTGTTTTTT
CAISANDRAQNEKLFF
>.|TRBJ2-7|15|TRBV5-6|TRBD2
TGTGCCAGCAGCTACCCCGGGACTACCATCTACGAGCAGTACTTC
CASSYPGTTIYEQYF
>.|TRBJ1-5|14|TRBV19|TRBD1
TGTGCCAGTAGTATAGGGACAGGGTCCCAGCCCCAGCATTTT
CASSIGTGSQPQHF
>.|TRBJ2-7|14|TRBV5-1|TRBD1
TGCGCCAGCAGCTTTATTACAGGGGACTACGAGCAGTACTTC
CASSFITGDYEQYF
>.|TRBJ2-7|15|TRBV29-1|TRBD1
TGCAGCGTTGAGGCAAGGACAGGTCGGCCATACGAGCAGTACTTC
CSVEARTGRPYEQYF
>.|TRBJ2-3|17|TRBV5-8|TRBD2
TGTGCCAGCAGCTCTGGGACTAGCGGGAGTCGGTCAGATACGCAGTATTTT
CASSSGTSGSRSDTQYF
>.|TRBJ1-2|13|TRBV9|TRBD1
TGTGCCAGCACCAAACAGGGGAACTATGGCTACACCTTC
CASTKQGNYGYTF
>once|TRBJ2-1|16|TRBV19|TRBD2
TGTGCCAGTAGTTCCCAGCGGGGGGGCCTTGGCAATGAGCAGTTCTTC
CASSSQRGGLGNEQFF
>once|TRBJ1-2|15|TRBV5-4|.
TGTGCCAGCAGCTTGGATGGACAGATAAACTATGGCTACACCTTC
CASSLDGQINYGYTF
>once|TRBJ1-1|12|TRBV10-3|.
TGTGCCATCGGGGTGAGGGACACTGAAGCTTTCTTT
CAIGVRDTEAFF
>.|TRBJ1-1|15|TRBV27|TRBD1
TGTGCCAGCAGTCGGGACAGGGGGCCAAACACTGAAGCTTTCTTT
CASSRDRGPNTEAFF
>.|TRBJ1-6|14|TRBV6-1|.
TGTGCCAGCAGTGAACAGGGCGATAATTCACCCCTCCACTTT
CASSEQGDNSPLHF
>.|TRBJ1-2|14|TRBV24-1|TRBD1
TGTGCCACCAGTCAGACAGGGGATTTCTATGGCTACACCTTC
CATSQTGDFYGYTF
>.|TRBJ2-5|16|TRBV5-5|TRBD2
TGTGCCAGCAGCTTGTTACTGGGAGGGCCCGCAGAGACCCAGTACTTC
CASSLLLGGPAETQYF
>.|TRBJ1-1|14|TRBV2|.
TGTGCCAGCAGTGAAGCGCTTCCGGGGACTGAAGCTTTCTTT
CASSEALPGTEAFF
>.|TRBJ1-2|15|TRBV2|.
TGTGCCAGCAGTGAAAGAGGACAGCGCGACTATGGCTACACCTTC
CASSERGQRDYGYTF
>.|TRBJ1-4|14|TRBV18|TRBD1
TGTGCCAGCTCCGGCGGACAGGGTGATGAAAAACTGTTTTTT
CASSGGQGDEKLFF
>.|TRBJ2-4|13|TRBV11-2|TRBD1
TGTGCCAGCAGCCTCGGGACAGAAAACATTCAGTACTTC
CASSLGTENIQYF
>.|TRBJ2-7|13|TRBV12-3/TRBV12-4|.
TGTGCCAGCAGTTGGAACAGAGCCGGCGAGCAGTACTTC
CASSWNRAGEQYF
>.|TRBJ2-3|12|TRBV2|.
TGTGCCAGCAGGATCCAGGGAGATACGCAGTATTTT
CASRIQGDTQYF
>.|TRBJ2-1|14|TRBV28|TRBD1
TGTGCCAGCAAGTACAGGGGCTATTTTGATGAGCAGTTCTTC
CASKYRGYFDEQFF
>.|TRBJ1-1|15|TRBV24-1|.
TGTGCCACCAGTGCGGGCAGGGGTCTCGACACTGAAGCTTTCTTT
CATSAGRGLDTEAFF
>.|TRBJ1-2|16|TRBV7-2|.
TGTGCCAGCAGCAACACCCGACAGAGCTTTCACTATGGCTACACCTTC
CASSNTRQSFHYGYTF
>.|TRBJ1-5|15|TRBV6-5|TRBD1
TGTGCCAGCAGAACCCGGGACAGCTACAATCAGCCCCAGCATTTT
CASRTRDSYNQPQHF
>.|TRBJ2-1|17|TRBV27|TRBD2
TGTGCCAGCAGTTCCAGGCTGGATGGACTAGGCTACAATGAGCAGTTCTTC
CASSSRLDGLGYNEQFF
>.|TRBJ2-1|15|TRBV30|TRBD2
TGTGCCTGGAGTGTAACCAGCGGGAGGGCCAATGAGCAGTTCTTC
CAWSVTSGRANEQFF
>.|TRBJ1-3|15|TRBV11-2|.
TGTGCCAGCAGCTTAGGGCAGGGGAGCGGAAACACCATATATTTT
CASSLGQGSGNTIYF